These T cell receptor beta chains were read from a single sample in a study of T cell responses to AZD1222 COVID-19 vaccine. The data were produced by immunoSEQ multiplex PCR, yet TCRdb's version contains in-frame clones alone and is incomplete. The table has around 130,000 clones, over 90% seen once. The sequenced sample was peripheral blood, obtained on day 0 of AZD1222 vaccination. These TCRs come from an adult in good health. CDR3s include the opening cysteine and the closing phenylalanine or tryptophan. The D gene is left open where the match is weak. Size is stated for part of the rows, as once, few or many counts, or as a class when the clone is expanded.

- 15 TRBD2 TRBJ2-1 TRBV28 CASRTSGRAGDEQFF TGTGCCAGCAGGACTAGCGGGAGGGCGGGGGATGAGCAGTTCTTC
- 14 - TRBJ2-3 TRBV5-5 CASSLVASTDTQYF TGTGCCAGCAGCTTGGTTGCCAGCACAGATACGCAGTATTTT
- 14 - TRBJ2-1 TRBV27 CASSYGSLRNEQFF TGTGCCAGCAGTTACGGGAGTTTGCGCAATGAGCAGTTCTTC
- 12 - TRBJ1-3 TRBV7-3 CASTPGGNTIYF TGTGCCAGCACCCCTGGTGGAAACACCATATATTTT
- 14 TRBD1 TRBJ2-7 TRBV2 CASYYPGQGDEQYF TGTGCCAGTTATTATCCGGGACAGGGGGACGAGCAGTACTTC
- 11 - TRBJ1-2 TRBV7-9 CASSLEGAYTF TGTGCCAGCAGCTTAGAAGGAGCTTACACCTTC
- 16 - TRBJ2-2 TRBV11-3 CASSLVGGSNTGELFF TGTGCCAGCAGCTTAGTTGGCGGATCGAACACCGGGGAGCTGTTTTTT
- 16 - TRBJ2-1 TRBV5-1 CASSLDPAGYLNEQFF TGCGCCAGCAGCTTGGACCCTGCAGGGTACTTGAATGAGCAGTTCTTC
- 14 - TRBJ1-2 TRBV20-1 CSASIRTDNYGYTF TGCAGTGCTAGTATTCGGACAGATAACTATGGCTACACCTTC
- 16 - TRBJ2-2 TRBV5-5 CASSLESSTDTGELFF TGTGCCAGCAGCTTGGAAAGTAGCACTGACACCGGGGAGCTGTTTTTT
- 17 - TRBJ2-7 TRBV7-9 CASSLVGGQSGRYEQYF TGTGCCAGCAGCTTAGTGGGGGGACAGTCCGGGCGTTACGAGCAGTACTTC
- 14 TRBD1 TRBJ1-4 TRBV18 CASSPQGANEKLFF TGTGCCAGCTCACCACAGGGGGCGAATGAAAAACTGTTTTTT
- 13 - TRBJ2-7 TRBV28 CASSSQRTYEQYF TGTGCCAGCTCCTCCCAGCGGACCTACGAGCAGTACTTC
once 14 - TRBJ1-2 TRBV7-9 CASSPEGGPRGYTF TGTGCCAGCAGCCCAGAAGGGGGACCACGTGGCTACACCTTC
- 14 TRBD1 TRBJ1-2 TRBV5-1 CASRLTGGFYGYTF TGCGCCAGCAGACTTACAGGGGGCTTCTATGGCTACACCTTC
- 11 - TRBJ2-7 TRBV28 CASGPWLEQYF TGTGCCAGCGGGCCGTGGCTCGAGCAGTACTTC
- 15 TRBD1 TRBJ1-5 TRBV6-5 CASSPGGQGLQPQHF TGTGCCAGCAGTCCCGGGGGACAGGGACTTCAGCCCCAGCATTTT
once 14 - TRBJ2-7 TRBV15 CATSREGGISGQYF TGTGCCACCAGCAGAGAGGGGGGCATCTCCGGGCAGTACTTC
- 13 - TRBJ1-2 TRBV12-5 CASGSALVDGYTF TGTGCTAGTGGTTCGGCCCTCGTCGATGGCTACACCTTC
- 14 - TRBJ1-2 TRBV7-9 CASSFKPAPHGYTF TGTGCCAGCAGCTTTAAACCCGCACCTCACGGCTACACCTTC
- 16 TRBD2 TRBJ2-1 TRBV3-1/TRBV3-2 CASSQGFSGSRGEQFF TGTGCCAGCAGCCAAGGCTTTAGCGGGAGCAGGGGTGAGCAGTTCTTC
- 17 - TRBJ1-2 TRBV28 CASRPGDLRGPNYGYTF TGTGCCAGCAGACCAGGGGACCTCAGGGGCCCTAACTATGGCTACACCTTC
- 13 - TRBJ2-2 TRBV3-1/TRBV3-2 CASSFEGTGELFF TGTGCCAGCAGTTTTGAGGGAACCGGGGAGCTGTTTTTT
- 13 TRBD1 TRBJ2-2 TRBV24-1 CATRTGATGELFF TGTGCCACCAGGACAGGGGCCACCGGGGAGCTGTTTTTT
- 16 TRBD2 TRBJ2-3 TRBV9 CASSGGLAGGTDTQYF TGTGCCAGCAGCGGGGGACTAGCGGGTGGCACAGATACGCAGTATTTT
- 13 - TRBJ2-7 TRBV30 CAWSVRVTYEQYF TGTGCCTGGAGTGTACGGGTGACCTACGAGCAGTACTTC
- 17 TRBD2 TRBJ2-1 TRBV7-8 CASSLRVGSGSFYEQFF TGTGCCAGCAGCTTGAGGGTTGGTAGCGGGAGCTTCTATGAGCAGTTCTTC
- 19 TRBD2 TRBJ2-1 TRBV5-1 CASSLLGLAGATRNNEQFF TGCGCCAGCAGCTTGCTCGGACTAGCGGGTGCCACTCGAAACAATGAGCAGTTCTTC
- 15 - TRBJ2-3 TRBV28 CASSLALSGADTQYF TGTGCCAGCAGTTTAGCCCTATCGGGGGCAGATACGCAGTATTTT
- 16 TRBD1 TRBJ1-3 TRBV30 CAWRTTGARSGNTIYF TGTGCCTGGAGGACCACAGGGGCTCGATCTGGAAACACCATATATTTT
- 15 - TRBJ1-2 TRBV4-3 CASSRDQLSAYGYTF TGCGCCAGCAGCCGGGATCAACTCTCTGCATATGGCTACACCTTC
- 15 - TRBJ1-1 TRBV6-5 CASRTKQGLNTEAFF TGTGCCAGCAGGACCAAACAGGGCCTGAACACTGAAGCTTTCTTT
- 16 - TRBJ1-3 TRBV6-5 CASSYSRGSRGNTIYF TGTGCCAGCAGTTACTCGAGGGGTAGTCGTGGAAACACCATATATTTT
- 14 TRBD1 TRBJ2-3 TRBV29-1 CSAAGDREEDTQYF TGCAGCGCCGCGGGGGACAGGGAAGAGGATACGCAGTATTTT
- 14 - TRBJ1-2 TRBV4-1 CASSQPEGPSGYTF TGCGCCAGCAGCCAACCGGAGGGGCCTTCGGGCTACACCTTC
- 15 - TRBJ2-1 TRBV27 CASSPRRGGNNEQFF TGTGCCAGCAGCCCCAGGAGAGGAGGAAACAATGAGCAGTTCTTC
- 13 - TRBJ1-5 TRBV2 CASNLIGNQPQHF TGTGCCAGTAACCTAATCGGCAATCAGCCCCAGCATTTT
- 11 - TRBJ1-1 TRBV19 CASIGYTEAFF TGTGCCAGTATTGGATACACTGAAGCTTTCTTT
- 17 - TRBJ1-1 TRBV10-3 CAISESFPQALNTEAFF TGTGCCATCAGTGAGAGCTTTCCCCAGGCCCTCAACACTGAAGCTTTCTTT
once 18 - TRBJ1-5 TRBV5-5 CASSFWALGHPGNQPQHF TGTGCCAGCAGCTTTTGGGCTTTGGGCCATCCGGGCAATCAGCCCCAGCATTTT
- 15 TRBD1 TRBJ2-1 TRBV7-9 CASSFSDRAFGEQFF TGTGCCAGCAGCTTTTCGGACAGGGCCTTTGGTGAGCAGTTCTTC
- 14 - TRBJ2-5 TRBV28 CASSSRKGQETQYF TGTGCCAGCAGTTCCCGTAAGGGCCAAGAGACCCAGTACTTC
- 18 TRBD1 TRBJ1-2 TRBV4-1 CASSQDAVLGQAYYGYTF TGCGCCAGCAGCCAAGACGCCGTCCTGGGACAGGCTTACTATGGCTACACCTTC
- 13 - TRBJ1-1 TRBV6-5 CASSYSAGPGAFF TGTGCCAGCAGTTACTCGGCGGGCCCGGGAGCTTTCTTT
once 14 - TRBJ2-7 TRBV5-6 CASSLVSSSYEQYF TGTGCCAGCAGCTTGGTTAGTAGTTCCTACGAGCAGTACTTC
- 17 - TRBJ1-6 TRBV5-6 CASSLDRPRSRNSPLHF TGTGCCAGCAGCTTGGACCGCCCGCGGAGCCGTAATTCACCCCTCCACTTT
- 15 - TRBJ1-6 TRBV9 CASGRDIALNSPLHF TGTGCCAGCGGCCGGGACATAGCGTTGAATTCACCCCTCCACTTT
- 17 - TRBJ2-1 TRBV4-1 CASSQAHEGGAYNEQFF TGCGCCAGCAGCCAAGCCCATGAGGGGGGGGCTTACAATGAGCAGTTCTTC
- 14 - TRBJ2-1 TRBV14 CASSQDISYNEQFF TGTGCCAGCAGCCAAGATATAAGTTACAATGAGCAGTTCTTC
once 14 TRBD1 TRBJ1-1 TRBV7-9 CASSQGQMNTEAFF TGTGCCAGCAGCCAGGGACAGATGAACACTGAAGCTTTCTTT
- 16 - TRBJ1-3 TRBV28 CASSTPPEVSGNTIYF TGTGCCAGCAGTACCCCCCCAGAGGTCTCTGGAAACACCATATATTTT
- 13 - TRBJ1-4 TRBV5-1 CASSLASDEKLFF TGCGCCAGCAGCTTGGCCTCGGATGAAAAACTGTTTTTT